This T cell receptor (beta chain) was obtained from a study of blood T cell repertoires in COVID-19. About the study: Italy, Spain and the United States were the sources of the convalescent and acute COVID-19 samples. PBMCs, B-cell-depleted T cells, or T cells provided the cDNA or gDNA that made up the material.

Per the original data handling: Amplification from reference gene primers served as the basis for estimated nucleated cell counts. The assay was immunoSEQ multiplex PCR, and TCRdb's table has in-frame clones only and misses some. Clone size and V and J calls were adopted from that table, with D and trimming inferred from the DNA. The sample yields a few hundred thousand clones, almost 85% seen once. The germline V gene has CDR1 DFQATT and CDR2 SNEGSKA (reference sequence). CDR3 length: 10 residues. V lost 5 bases and J lost 10, with 9 bases in between. The TCR originated in a man aged 50 to 60 with active or convalescent COVID-19. The source material was peripheral blood. The V gene is TRBV20-1, the J gene TRBJ2-1; D remains unclear. The CDR3 DNA reads as TGCAGTGCTGAACAAGTCGAGCAGTTCTTC. Its translation: CSAEQVEQFF.